This is a list of T cell receptor beta chains from one sample in a study of metastatic and nonmetastatic thyroid tumors. Using MiXCR, TCRdb re-called clones from the PCR reads. The repertoire holds fewer than 15,000 clones, with 32% as singletons. Sequencing was performed on tumor tissue. These TCRs come from a female donor with papillary thyroid cancer or a benign thyroid nodule (not recorded which). Some clones in this sample may be carry-over from other donors' samples. Both conserved end residues are part of each CDR3. The D gene is left open where the match is weak. Size is omitted from some rows. Given values are once, few, many or a class for expanded clones.

TRBJ2-3 15 - TRBV11-2 TRBD2 CASSLLAGGTDTQYF TGTGCCAGCAGCTTACTAGCGGGAGGAACAGATACGCAGTATTTT
TRBJ2-2 17 medium-sized TRBV6-1 TRBD2 CASSALAGGGNTGELFF TGTGCCAGCAGTGCCCTAGCGGGGGGGGGGAACACCGGGGAGCTGTTTTTT
TRBJ2-1 16 - TRBV19 TRBD2 CASSMERGEGTNEQFF TGTGCCAGTAGTATGGAGCGTGGGGAGGGGACGAATGAGCAGTTCTTC
TRBJ2-5 16 - TRBV7-3 TRBD2 CASSLMSRGTSGTQYF TGTGCCAGCAGCTTAATGAGCCGAGGGACTAGCGGGACCCAGTACTTC
TRBJ2-7 13 medium-sized TRBV12-5 - CASTETGAYEQYF TGTGCTAGTACAGAAACAGGTGCCTACGAGCAGTACTTC
TRBJ2-1 15 few TRBV12-3/TRBV12-4 - CASSLFGGYYNEQFF TGTGCCAGCAGTTTATTTGGGGGATACTACAATGAGCAGTTCTTC
TRBJ1-3 15 - TRBV4-2 - CASSQDGTVGNTIYF TGTGCCAGCAGCCAAGACGGGACCGTTGGAAACACCATATATTTT
TRBJ2-2 14 medium-sized TRBV5-1 - CAGRGTVNTGELFF TGCGCCGGACGAGGGACGGTCAACACCGGGGAGCTGTTTTTT
TRBJ2-1 16 - TRBV27 TRBD2 CASSGRLAHSYNEQFF TGTGCCAGCAGTGGGAGACTAGCCCACTCATACAATGAGCAGTTCTTC
TRBJ2-1 14 few TRBV6-1 - CASSDRAEPNEQFF TGTGCCAGCAGTGATAGGGCAGAGCCCAATGAGCAGTTTTTC
TRBJ2-3 16 - TRBV24-1 TRBD1 CSTSDPGQGAEDTQYF TGTTCCACCAGTGACCCGGGACAGGGGGCCGAAGATACGCAGTATTTT
TRBJ1-2 12 - TRBV7-2 - CASSLGGGGYTF TGTGCCAGCAGCTTAGGGGGGGGTGGCTACACCTTC
TRBJ2-7 14 - TRBV28 - CASSPTVGDGEQYF TGTGCCAGCAGTCCCACGGTAGGGGACGGCGAGCAGTACTTC
TRBJ1-2 15 medium-sized TRBV6-2/TRBV6-3 - CASSLTGRPNYGYTF TGTGCCAGCAGTCTGACGGGACGCCCGAACTATGGCTACACCTTC
TRBJ2-7 13 - TRBV7-3 TRBD1 CASSLNRGDEQYF TGTGCCAGCAGCTTGAACAGGGGGGACGAGCAGTACTTC
TRBJ1-4 13 - TRBV4-1 - CASSQEQIGKLFF TGCGCCAGCAGCCAAGAACAAATCGGAAAACTGTTTTTT
TRBJ2-2 19 medium-sized TRBV6-8 TRBD1 CASSYPGDRGLANTGELFF TGTGCCAGCAGTTACCCCGGGGACAGGGGATTAGCGAACACCGGGGAGCTGTTTTTT
TRBJ2-3 13 medium-sized TRBV6-1 - CASSLRLTDTQYF TGTGCCAGCAGCCTACGACTAACAGATACGCAGTATTTT
TRBJ2-6 18 few TRBV28 TRBD1 CASSPSGTGARGAKVLTF TGTGCCAGCAGCCCCTCCGGGACAGGGGCCCGGGGGGCCAAAGTCCTGACTTTC
TRBJ1-2 14 - TRBV13 - CASSLFLRNYGYTF TGTGCCAGCAGCTTATTTCTGAGAAACTATGGCTACACCTTC
TRBJ2-3 17 medium-sized TRBV27 TRBD2 CASSLWGVSGSTDTQYF TGTGCCAGCAGTTTATGGGGGGTTAGCGGGAGCACAGATACGCAGTATTTT
TRBJ2-7 15 - TRBV18 TRBD1 CASSPIQGAGYEQYF TGTGCCAGCTCACCAATCCAGGGGGCTGGATACGAGCAGTACTTC
TRBJ1-6 15 - TRBV6-1 - CAISGAAALNSPLHF TGTGCCATCAGTGGGGCAGCAGCGCTGAATTCACCCCTCCACTTT
TRBJ1-5 16 - TRBV20-1 - CSARGTGGGFGQPQHF TGCAGTGCTAGAGGGACTGGAGGGGGGTTTGGTCAGCCCCAGCATTTT
TRBJ1-2 15 few TRBV6-1 - CASSERIGDERGYTF TGTGCCAGCAGCGAGCGGATCGGGGACGAGAGGGGCTACACCTTC
TRBJ2-7 13 - TRBV25-1 TRBD1 CASRNRGPYEQYF TGTGCCAGCAGAAACAGGGGGCCCTACGAGCAGTACTTC
TRBJ2-5 14 - TRBV6-5 - CASSSGTVGETQYF TGTGCCAGCAGTTCCGGCACAGTGGGGGAGACCCAGTACTTC
TRBJ2-2 13 - TRBV20-1 - CSAKGPIPVELFF TGCAGTGCAAAGGGACCCATCCCCGTGGAGCTTTTTTTT
TRBJ2-1 15 - TRBV4-1 - CASSQEEVAYNEQFF TGCGCCAGCAGCCAAGAAGAGGTAGCCTACAATGAGCAGTTCTTC
TRBJ1-2 13 - TRBV2 - CASSDSVYYGYTF TGTGCCAGCAGTGACAGTGTTTACTATGGCTACACCTTC
TRBJ1-5 14 few TRBV15 - CATNKGYSNQPQHF TGTGCCACGAACAAGGGGTATAGCAATCAGCCCCAGCATTTT
TRBJ1-2 14 few TRBV5-8 TRBD1 CASSLNRGQDGYTF TGTGCCAGCAGCCTAAACAGGGGGCAAGATGGCTACACCTTC
TRBJ2-1 15 - TRBV11-2 - CASSSLRGVDNEQFF TGTGCCAGCAGCTCCTTAAGGGGGGTGGACAATGAGCAGTTCTTC
TRBJ1-5 16 - TRBV3-1 - CASSGGAGSSNQPQHF TGTGCCAGCAGCGGAGGGGCTGGGTCGAGCAATCAGCCCCAGCATTTT
TRBJ2-1 11 few TRBV7-9 - CASSALGEQFF TGTGCCAGCAGCGCCCTAGGTGAGCAGTTCTTC
TRBJ2-1 16 - TRBV7-3 TRBD2 CASSLNYGGTYNEQFF TGTGCCAGCAGCTTAAATTACGGGGGGACCTACAATGAGCAGTTCTTC
TRBJ1-1 14 medium-sized TRBV6-1 - CASRPQVGNTEAFF TGTGCCAGCAGACCTCAAGTGGGGAACACTGAAGCTTTCTTT
TRBJ1-4 14 - TRBV5-6 - CASSEEGLDEKLFF TGTGCCAGCAGTGAGGAAGGGTTAGATGAAAAACTGTTTTTT
TRBJ2-2 15 many TRBV9 - CASSVVETLTGELFF TGTGCCAGCAGCGTAGTGGAGACGCTCACCGGGGAGCTGTTTTTT
TRBJ1-5 14 - TRBV5-5 - CASSGGVSGQPQHF TGTGCCAGCAGCGGGGGAGTTTCGGGACAGCCCCAGCATTTT
TRBJ2-7 14 once TRBV11-2 - CASSLESLGGEQYF TGTGCCAGCAGCTTAGAAAGCCTCGGAGGCGAGCAGTACTTC
TRBJ2-3 16 - TRBV11-2 - CARSPRLEGRTDTQYF TGTGCCAGAAGCCCCCGACTAGAGGGACGCACAGATACGCAGTATTTT
TRBJ2-2 14 - TRBV11-3 - CASSLGPGGGELFF TGTGCCAGCAGCTTGGGACCCGGGGGCGGGGAGCTGTTTTTT
TRBJ2-7 14 - TRBV5-1 - CASSPGTGSYEQYF TGCGCCAGCAGCCCCGGGACTGGCTCCTACGAGCAGTACTTC
TRBJ1-6 17 - TRBV9 - CASSPFSGGSYNSPLHF TGTGCCAGCAGCCCCTTTTCCGGGGGATCCTATAATTCACCCCTCCACTTT
TRBJ2-1 12 - TRBV2 - CASMGSYNEQFF TGTGCCAGCATGGGGAGTTACAATGAGCAGTTCTTC
TRBJ2-3 12 many TRBV7-9 - CASSFGTDTQYF TGTGCCAGCAGCTTCGGGACAGATACGCAGTATTTT
TRBJ2-1 16 - TRBV11-2 TRBD2 CASSSRTSGLYNEQFF TGTGCCAGCAGCAGCCGGACTAGCGGGTTGTACAATGAGCAGTTCTTC
TRBJ1-1 11 - TRBV7-9 - CASSQATEAFF TGTGCCAGCAGCCAGGCTACTGAAGCTTTCTTT
TRBJ2-5 16 - TRBV11-3 TRBD1 CASSPTGVHVRGTQYF TGTGCCAGTAGCCCCACAGGGGTCCATGTTAGAGGGACCCAGTACTTC
TRBJ2-3 16 - TRBV9 TRBD2 CASRVGAGGSADTQYF TGTGCCAGCAGAGTAGGTGCGGGGGGGAGCGCAGATACGCAGTATTTT